Included here is one TCR beta chain sequence, with context. As yet, its antigen is unknown. This sample is drawn from a study of long-term antiretroviral therapy in people with HIV. The overall study: The earliest samples predate the 2015 immediate-ART recommendation by about a decade.

This CDR3 is 15 amino acids long. The ends lost 1 base at V and 6 bases at J; junction bases unmatched: 4. Germline CDR1 and CDR2: PRHDT and FYEKMQ (reference sequence). This was the immunoSEQ v3.0 assay at survey level. The protocol was immunoSEQ multiplex PCR, while the TCRdb copy is restricted to in-frame clones and leaves out a portion. The sample has around 36,000 clones; approximately 74% are singletons. General study points: Diversity went up after ART and still fell short of transplant donor controls.

This sequence was found in a middle-aged man with HIV. The chain has TRBV13 and TRBJ1-2; 11 bases are shared with TRBD1. Specimen: unsorted PBMCs, collected 3 years after starting antiretroviral therapy. The CDR3 DNA reads as TGTGCCAGCAGCTTAGTCCCGGGACAGGGGGATGGCTACACCTTC. Its translation: CASSLVPGQGDGYTF.